The rows below give T cell receptor beta chains drawn from one sample of a study of blood T cells in healthy people across ages. TCRdb reanalysed the 5' RACE reads using MiXCR and keeps one entry per CDR3 protein. The repertoire includes about 1.4 million distinct CDR3 sequences, approximately 60% of them detected once, and roughly 7% sits in the top ten. The sample consisted of blood. These receptors were collected from a young man in good health. Both conserved end residues are part of each CDR3.

j_call | v_call | cdr3_aa
TRBJ1-5 | TRBV27 | CASSLWGSNQPQHF
TRBJ1-2 | TRBV2 | CASSERGQFGYTF
TRBJ2-1 | TRBV25-1 | CASSDGAGYNEQFF
TRBJ2-1 | TRBV6-5 | CASSYSLTQYNEQFF
TRBJ2-1 | TRBV15 | CATSSGGRGYNEQFF
TRBJ2-1 | TRBV14 | CVSSVPSGGTSNEQFF
TRBJ1-1 | TRBV20-1 | CSASQGGTNTEAFF
TRBJ2-1 | TRBV29-1 | CSVEDAGTGEANEQFF
TRBJ1-1 | TRBV7-9 | CASSSHDRLGEAFF
TRBJ1-1 | TRBV4-1 | CASRQTPGTNTEAFF
TRBJ2-7 | TRBV20-1 | CSARGQLAGVSHEQYF
TRBJ1-5 | TRBV11-2 | CASSGESQPQHF
TRBJ2-4 | TRBV11-2 | CASSRISGGADKNIQYF
TRBJ2-7 | TRBV5-1 | CTSSGRDRGSYEQYF
TRBJ2-5 | TRBV12-3/TRBV12-4 | CASSPGSLSWEQYF
TRBJ1-2 | TRBV12-3/TRBV12-4 | CASSFPLGSNYGYTF
TRBJ2-7 | TRBV5-6 | CASSLAGLLQGLEQYF
TRBJ2-7 | TRBV6-2/TRBV6-3 | CASSYSKYTYEQYF
TRBJ1-4 | TRBV10-1 | CASSSGVDEKLFF
TRBJ1-6 | TRBV18 | CASSLTGTELYNSPLHF
TRBJ1-4 | TRBV4-1 | CASSQLGYNEKLFF
TRBJ1-2 | TRBV7-2 | CASSLDLRIDGYTF
TRBJ1-1 | TRBV7-2 | CASSLDGQGGTLYSEAFF
TRBJ2-5 | TRBV5-4 | CASSLGGTSGGLGETQYF
TRBJ1-2 | TRBV4-2 | CASSQEDRYYTF
TRBJ1-2 | TRBV5-1 | CASSLATGITYGYTF
TRBJ1-6 | TRBV27 | CASSGREYSPLHF
TRBJ2-1 | TRBV24-1 | CATSDPGENEQFF
TRBJ1-4 | TRBV7-9 | CASSLVSGGGANEKLFF
TRBJ2-4 | TRBV4-2 | CASSQDLRVLAKNIQYF
TRBJ2-5 | TRBV12-3/TRBV12-4 | CASSSLWTSGQETQYF
TRBJ2-5 | TRBV4-2 | CASSRTLQDGETQYF